Following are 4 T cell receptor beta chains from one sample sequenced in a study of PD-1 blockade in classical Hodgkin lymphoma. The table came from immunoSEQ multiplex PCR; TCRdb's copy has only in-frame clones and leaves some out. The table lists about 97,000 clones, over 80% of them singletons, with 9% to 15% in the top ten. Patients all relapsed after autologous stem cell transplantation, and there was variation in brentuximab vedotin exposure. The source was peripheral blood mononuclear cells (PBMCs), collected at baseline. All receptors derive from a human donor with classical Hodgkin lymphoma.

The rearrangement uses TRBV29-1 and TRBJ2-1, with TRBD2 matching 7 bases. Looked up from germline, CDR1 is SQVTM and CDR2 is ANQGSEA. This CDR3 is built from 13 residues. The V gene end was trimmed by 6 bases and the J gene end by 7 bases; junction bases not matched to a gene: 9. CDR3 sequence: CSVRPSGSNEQFF. CDR3 in DNA: TGCAGCGTGAGGCCTAGCGGTTCAAATGAGCAGTTCTTC.

V and J are TRBV14 and TRBJ2-2, with TRBD2 identical over 10 bases. Germline assignment: CDR1 SGHDN and CDR2 FVKESK. Trimming removed 1 base from V and 7 bases from J; junction bases left unmatched: 6. The CDR3 is made up of 16 amino acids. CDR3 region: CASSQGLAGGGGELFF. The CDR3 DNA reads TGTGCCAGCAGCCAAGGTTTAGCGGGAGGCGGCGGGGAGCTGTTTTTT.

The chain recombines TRBV27 with TRBJ2-1; D call uncertain. The CDR3 loop spans 14 amino acids. Trimming cost V 8 bases and J 3 bases, with 14 bases left between them. The germline V gene encodes CDR1 MNHEY and CDR2 SMNVEV (reference sequence). DNA for the CDR3: TGTGCCAGCGCGACGGGCGGCCTCTACAATGAGCAGTTCTTC. It specifies CASATGGLYNEQFF.

The gene calls are TRBV5-4 and TRBJ2-2, with 7 bases identical to TRBD1. The ends lost 4 bases at V and 1 base at J; junction bases unmatched: 10. Per the germline V gene, CDR1 is SGHNT and CDR2 is YYREEE (reference sequence). The CDR3 has 17 amino acids. CDR3 DNA sequence: TGTGCCAGCAGCCCTGCGCCGGGACAGATGAACACCGGGGAGCTGTTTTTT. It codes for CASSPAPGQMNTGELFF. The variable domain in full, with the rest retrieved from reference TRBV5-4 and TRBJ2-2, is ETGVTQSPTHLIKTRGQQVTLRCSSQSGHNTVSWYQQALGQGPQFIFQYYREEENGRGNFPPRFSGLQFPNYSSELNVNALELDDSALYLCASSPAPGQMNTGELFFGEGSRLTVL.